This T cell receptor (beta chain) was identified in a study of PD-L1 blockade in urothelial cancer. Study as a whole: Men with urothelial cancer arising in the bladder made up twenty-five of 29 patients. Patients' histories included 0 to 3 prior chemotherapy regimens.

Time point of the sample: peripheral blood 6 weeks after treatment start. Data came from immunoSEQ multiplex PCR; TCRdb stores just in-frame clones and leaves some out. Among approximately 83,000 clones listed, around 78% were seen once. Germline lookup yields CDR1 MGHDK and CDR2 SYGVNS. Trimming pared 0 bases from V and 6 bases from J, leaving 11 bases between. The CDR3 sequence is 14 residues long. The source material was PBMCs, sampled around atezolizumab (anti-PD-L1) treatment. V is TRBV25-1 and J is TRBJ1-2; D is perhaps TRBD1 (5 bases). The TCR was taken from a man in his 70s with urothelial cancer. The CDR3 sequence is CASSEYRTTDGYTF. CDR3 sequence (DNA): TGTGCCAGCAGTGAATATAGGACAACGGATGGCTACACCTTC.